This is a list of T cell receptor beta chains from one sample in a study of regulatory T cells in long-lasting Graves disease. TCRdb itself ran the multiplex PCR reads through MiXCR, one entry per CDR3 protein. The sample contains 600,000 to 800,000 distinct CDR3 sequences, 30% of which appear only once. Sequenced material: peripheral blood mononuclear cells (PBMCs), taken when the disease was refractory, from a patient treated with antithyroid drugs. These receptors originate from a female donor with Graves disease. CDR3s include the opening cysteine and the closing phenylalanine or tryptophan. The order of the fields is J gene, CDR3 length, V gene, CDR3 protein.

>TRBJ1-1|15|TRBV18
CASSLRQALNTEAFF
>TRBJ1-2|13|TRBV12-3/TRBV12-4
CASSLDRGERYTF
>TRBJ1-5|13|TRBV27
CARKKGRNQPQHF
>TRBJ2-7|15|TRBV12-3/TRBV12-4
CASSQDRVRGYEQYF
>TRBJ2-2|17|TRBV7-3
CASSIGTSGMNTGELFF
>TRBJ2-5|14|TRBV18
CASSPSQLKETQYF
>TRBJ1-2|15|TRBV6-1
CASSRWDISNYGYTF
>TRBJ1-6|15|TRBV2
CASSERTVANSPLHF
>TRBJ2-7|15|TRBV15
CATSRDSGRSYEQYF
>TRBJ2-6|14|TRBV20-1
CSAGGESGANVLTF
>TRBJ1-1|19|TRBV12-5
CASGLVPTQGSPMNTEAFF
>TRBJ1-2|14|TRBV12-3/TRBV12-4
CASRPRGTGYGYTF
>TRBJ1-1|12|TRBV3-1
CASSQDGTEAFF
>TRBJ1-2|15|TRBV11-2
CASRTLGGQLYGYTF
>TRBJ2-2|15|TRBV19
CASSMVQLGTGELFF
>TRBJ1-5|13|TRBV29-1
CSARGHSNQPQHF
>TRBJ2-5|15|TRBV7-3
CASSPRLMPQETQYF
>TRBJ2-5|13|TRBV12-3/TRBV12-4
CASSLRDFETQYF
>TRBJ2-7|13|TRBV14
CASSLRDTTLQYF
>TRBJ1-5|14|TRBV7-7
CASTRVGGRQPQHF
>TRBJ1-6|13|TRBV3-1
CASSQVRGPPLHF
>TRBJ2-2|13|TRBV7-3
CASRPGPTGELFF
>TRBJ2-7|17|TRBV14
CASSQDYTGTSAYEQYF
>TRBJ1-2|13|TRBV29-1
CSVANDPNYGYTF
>TRBJ1-1|11|TRBV2
CATTTSTEAFF
>TRBJ1-2|11|TRBV5-6
CASSREGGYTF
>TRBJ2-7|18|TRBV7-9
CASSEGRFIQGSSYEQYF
>TRBJ2-7|12|TRBV6-1
CASSSQSYEQYF
>TRBJ2-7|15|TRBV7-2
CASSLVRERGSEQYF
>TRBJ1-3|16|TRBV28
CASSLGLRERGNTIYF
>TRBJ1-2|14|TRBV24-1
CATSDQDSLQGYTF
>TRBJ1-1|16|TRBV20-1
CSATGPIAVANTEAFF
>TRBJ2-4|14|TRBV7-2
CASSPRQGRGIQYF
>TRBJ2-1|14|TRBV7-7
CASSPGTSGNEQFF
>TRBJ2-4|21|TRBV6-1
CASSPPDRLAGGSKAKNIQYF
>TRBJ1-1|15|TRBV29-1
CSVEFTSGFPTEAFF
>TRBJ2-2|15|TRBV6-2/TRBV6-3
CASRWTGANTGELFF